This T cell receptor (beta chain) was retrieved from a study of blood T cell repertoires in COVID-19. In Cohort 3, a recovered donor had either two negative PCRs, clearance, or symptom resolution. The V end lost 0 bases, the J end lost 5 bases, and 6 bases lay between the germline ends. From germline, CDR1 is LGHDT and CDR2 YNNKEL (reference sequence). This CDR3 has 13 residues. Clones were sequenced by immunoSEQ multiplex PCR, and TCRdb holds only the in-frame ones, with some missing. The sample yields 190,000 or so clones, 89% seen once. The sequence was obtained from a woman under 30 who had recovered from COVID-19. The chain combines TRBV3-1 (or the pseudogene TRBV3-2) with TRBJ2-3; D gene ambiguous. The specimen sequenced was PBMCs or T cells enriched from blood (not recorded which). CDR3 amino acids: CASSQESVDTQYF. In nucleotides, the CDR3 is TGTGCCAGCAGCCAAGAATCCGTAGATACGCAGTATTTT.